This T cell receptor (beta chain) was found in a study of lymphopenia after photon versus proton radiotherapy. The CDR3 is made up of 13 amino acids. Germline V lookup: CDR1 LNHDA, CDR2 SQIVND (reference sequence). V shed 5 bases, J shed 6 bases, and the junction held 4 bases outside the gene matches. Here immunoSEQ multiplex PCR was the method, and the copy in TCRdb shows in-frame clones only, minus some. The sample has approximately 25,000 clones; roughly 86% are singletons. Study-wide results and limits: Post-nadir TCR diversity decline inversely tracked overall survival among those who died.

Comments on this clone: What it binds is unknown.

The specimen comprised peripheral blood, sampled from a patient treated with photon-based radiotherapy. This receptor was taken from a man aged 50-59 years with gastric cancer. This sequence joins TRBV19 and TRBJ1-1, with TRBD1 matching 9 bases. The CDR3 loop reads CASSRRTGAEAFF. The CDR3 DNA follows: TGTGCCAGTAGTCGACGGACAGGGGCTGAAGCTTTCTTT.